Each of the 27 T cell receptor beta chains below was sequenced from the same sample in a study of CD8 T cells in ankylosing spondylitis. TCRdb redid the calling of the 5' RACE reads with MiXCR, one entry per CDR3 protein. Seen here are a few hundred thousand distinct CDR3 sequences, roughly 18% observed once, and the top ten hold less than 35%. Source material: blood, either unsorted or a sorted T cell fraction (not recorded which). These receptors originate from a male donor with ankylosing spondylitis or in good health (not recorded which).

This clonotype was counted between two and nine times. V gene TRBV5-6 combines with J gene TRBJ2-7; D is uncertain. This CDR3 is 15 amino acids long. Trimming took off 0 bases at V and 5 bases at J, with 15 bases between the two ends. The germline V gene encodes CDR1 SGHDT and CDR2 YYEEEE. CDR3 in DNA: TGTGCCAGCAGCTTGGAAGGTAGCTTCCCCAACGAGCAGTACTTC. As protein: CASSLEGSFPNEQYF.

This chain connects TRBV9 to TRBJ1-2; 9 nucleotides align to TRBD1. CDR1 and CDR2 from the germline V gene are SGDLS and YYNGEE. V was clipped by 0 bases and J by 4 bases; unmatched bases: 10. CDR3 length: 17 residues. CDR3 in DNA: TGTGCCAGCAGCGTAGAGGGGGGACAGGGTCTAGGCTATGGCTACACCTTC. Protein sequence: CASSVEGGQGLGYGYTF. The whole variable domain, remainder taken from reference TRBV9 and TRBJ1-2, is DSGVTQTPKHLITATGQRVTLRCSPRSGDLSVYWYQQSLDQGLQFLIQYYNGEERAKGNILERFSAQQFPDLHSELNLSSLELGDSALYFCASSVEGGQGLGYGYTFGSGTRLTVV.

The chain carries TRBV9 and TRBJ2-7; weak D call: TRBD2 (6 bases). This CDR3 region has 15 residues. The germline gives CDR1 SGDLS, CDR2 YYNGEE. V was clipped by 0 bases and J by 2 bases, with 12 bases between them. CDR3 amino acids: CASSVGGLPTYEQYF. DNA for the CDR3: TGTGCCAGCAGCGTAGGGGGACTTCCCACCTACGAGCAGTACTTC.

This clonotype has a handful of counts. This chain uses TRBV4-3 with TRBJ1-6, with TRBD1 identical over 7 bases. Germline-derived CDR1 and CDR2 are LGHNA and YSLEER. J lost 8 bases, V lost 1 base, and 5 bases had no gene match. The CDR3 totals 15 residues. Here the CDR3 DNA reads TGCGCCAGCAGCCAAGGACAGGGTCTGGATTCACCCCTCCACTTT. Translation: CASSQGQGLDSPLHF.

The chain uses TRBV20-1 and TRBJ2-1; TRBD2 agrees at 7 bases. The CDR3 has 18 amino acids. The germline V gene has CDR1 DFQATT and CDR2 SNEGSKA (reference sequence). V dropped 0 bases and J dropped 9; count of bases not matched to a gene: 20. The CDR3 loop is CSARDLGGAGVHFSEQFF. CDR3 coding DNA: TGCAGTGCTAGAGATCTGGGTGGGGCGGGAGTACACTTTTCTGAGCAGTTCTTC.

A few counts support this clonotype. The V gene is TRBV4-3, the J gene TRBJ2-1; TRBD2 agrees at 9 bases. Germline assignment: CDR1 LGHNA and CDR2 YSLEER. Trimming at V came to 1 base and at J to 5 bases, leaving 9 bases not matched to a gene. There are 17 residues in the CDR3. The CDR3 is CASSQGWAGGTDNEQFF. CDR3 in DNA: TGCGCCAGCAGCCAAGGTTGGGCGGGAGGGACGGACAATGAGCAGTTCTTC.

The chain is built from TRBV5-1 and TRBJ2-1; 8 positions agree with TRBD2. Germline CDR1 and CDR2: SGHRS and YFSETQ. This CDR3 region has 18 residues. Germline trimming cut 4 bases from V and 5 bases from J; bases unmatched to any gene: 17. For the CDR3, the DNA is TGCGCCAGCAGCGTTAACTTCGGGTTAGCGGGGTCTAACAATGAGCAGTTCTTC. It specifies CASSVNFGLAGSNNEQFF. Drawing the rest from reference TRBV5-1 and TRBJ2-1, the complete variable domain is KAGVTQTPRYLIKTRGQQVTLSCSPISGHRSVSWYQQTPGQGLQFLFEYFSETQRNKGNFPGRFSGRQFSNSRSEMNVSTLELGDSALYLCASSVNFGLAGSNNEQFFGPGTRLTVL.

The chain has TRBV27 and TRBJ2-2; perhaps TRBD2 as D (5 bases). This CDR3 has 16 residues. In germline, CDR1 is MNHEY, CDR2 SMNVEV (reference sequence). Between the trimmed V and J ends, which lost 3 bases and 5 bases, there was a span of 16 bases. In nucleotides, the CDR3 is TGTGCCAGCAGTTTTTTAACTCCTCGGGGTACCGGGGAGCTGTTTTTT. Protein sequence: CASSFLTPRGTGELFF.

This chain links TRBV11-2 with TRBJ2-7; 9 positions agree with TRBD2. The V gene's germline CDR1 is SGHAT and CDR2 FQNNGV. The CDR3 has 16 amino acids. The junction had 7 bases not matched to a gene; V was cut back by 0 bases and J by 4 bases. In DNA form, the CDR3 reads TGTGCCAGCAGCTTAGAAGGGGGACTAGCTTCTTACGAGCAGTACTTC. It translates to CASSLEGGLASYEQYF.

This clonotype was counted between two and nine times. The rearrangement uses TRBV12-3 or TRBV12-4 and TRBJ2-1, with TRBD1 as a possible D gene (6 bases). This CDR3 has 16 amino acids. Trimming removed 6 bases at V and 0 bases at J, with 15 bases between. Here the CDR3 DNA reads TGTGCCAGCAGCACCCGACAGGTGAGCTCCTACAATGAGCAGTTCTTC. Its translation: CASSTRQVSSYNEQFF.

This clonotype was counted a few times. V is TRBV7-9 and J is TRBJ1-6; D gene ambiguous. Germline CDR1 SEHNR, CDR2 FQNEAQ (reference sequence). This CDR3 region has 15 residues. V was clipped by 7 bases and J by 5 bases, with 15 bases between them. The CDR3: CASNLRADNNSPLHF. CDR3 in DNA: TGTGCCAGCAACCTACGGGCAGACAATAATTCACCCCTCCACTTT.

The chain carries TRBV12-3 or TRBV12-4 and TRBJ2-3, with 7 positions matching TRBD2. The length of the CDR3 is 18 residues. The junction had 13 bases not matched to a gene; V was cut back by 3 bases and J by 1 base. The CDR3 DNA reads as TGTGCCAGCAGTTTCGAGCCCAGCGGGGTTGCTGGCACAGATACGCAGTATTTT. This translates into CASSFEPSGVAGTDTQYF.

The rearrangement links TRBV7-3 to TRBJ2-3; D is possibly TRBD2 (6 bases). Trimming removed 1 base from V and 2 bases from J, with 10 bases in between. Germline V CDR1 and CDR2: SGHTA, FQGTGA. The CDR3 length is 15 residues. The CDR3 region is CASSLSGGITDTQYF. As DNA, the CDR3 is TGTGCCAGCAGCTTAAGCGGCGGGATCACAGATACGCAGTATTTT.

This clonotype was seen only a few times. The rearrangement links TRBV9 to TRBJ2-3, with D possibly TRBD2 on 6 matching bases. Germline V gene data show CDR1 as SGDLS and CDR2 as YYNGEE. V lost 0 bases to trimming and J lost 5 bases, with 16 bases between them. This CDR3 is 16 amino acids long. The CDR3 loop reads CASSVEGGRGGDTQYF. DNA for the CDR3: TGTGCCAGCAGCGTAGAGGGAGGCCGAGGAGGAGATACGCAGTATTTT.

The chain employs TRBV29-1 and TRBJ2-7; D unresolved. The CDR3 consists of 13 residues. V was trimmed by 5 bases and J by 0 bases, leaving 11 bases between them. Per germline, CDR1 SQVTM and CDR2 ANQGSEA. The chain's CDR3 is CSVTVTHSYEQYF. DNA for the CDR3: TGCAGCGTTACGGTTACCCACTCCTACGAGCAGTACTTC.

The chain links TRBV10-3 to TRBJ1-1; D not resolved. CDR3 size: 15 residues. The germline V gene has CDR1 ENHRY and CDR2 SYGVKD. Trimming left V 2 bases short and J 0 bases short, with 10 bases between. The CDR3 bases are TGTGCCATCAGTGAGCCACGGGGAATGAACACTGAAGCTTTCTTT. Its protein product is CAISEPRGMNTEAFF.

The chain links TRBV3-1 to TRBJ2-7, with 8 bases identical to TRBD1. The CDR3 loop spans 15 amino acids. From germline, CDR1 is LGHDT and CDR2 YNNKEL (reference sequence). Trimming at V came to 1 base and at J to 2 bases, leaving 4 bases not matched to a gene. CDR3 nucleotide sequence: TGTGCCAGCAGCCAAGTAGGGACAGGAACCTACGAGCAGTACTTC. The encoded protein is CASSQVGTGTYEQYF.

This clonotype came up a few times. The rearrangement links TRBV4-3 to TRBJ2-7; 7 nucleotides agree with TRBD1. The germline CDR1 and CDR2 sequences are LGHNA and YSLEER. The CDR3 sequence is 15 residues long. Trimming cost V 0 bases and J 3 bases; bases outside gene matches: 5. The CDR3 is CASSQDTGEGYEQYF. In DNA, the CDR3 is TGCGCCAGCAGCCAAGACACAGGGGAAGGCTACGAGCAGTACTTC.

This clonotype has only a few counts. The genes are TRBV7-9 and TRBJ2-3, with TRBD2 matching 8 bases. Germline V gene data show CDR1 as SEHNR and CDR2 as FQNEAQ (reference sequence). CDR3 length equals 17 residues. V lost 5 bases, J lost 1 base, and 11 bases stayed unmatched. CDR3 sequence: CASSPLPGTRGTDTQYF. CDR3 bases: TGTGCCAGCAGCCCCCTACCCGGGACTAGGGGCACAGATACGCAGTATTTT. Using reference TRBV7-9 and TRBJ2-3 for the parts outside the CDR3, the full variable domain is DTGVSQNPRHKITKRGQNVTFRCDPISEHNRLYWYRQTLGQGPEFLTYFQNEAQLEKSRLLSDRFSAERPKGSFSTLEIQRTEQGDSAMYLCASSPLPGTRGTDTQYFGPGTRLTVL.

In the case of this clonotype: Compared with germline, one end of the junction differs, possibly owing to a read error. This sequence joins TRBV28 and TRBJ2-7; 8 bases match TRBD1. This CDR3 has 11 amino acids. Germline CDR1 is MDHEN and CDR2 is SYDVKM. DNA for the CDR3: TGTGCCAGCAGTGCACGGGGACAGGAAGACTTC. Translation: CASSARGQEDF.

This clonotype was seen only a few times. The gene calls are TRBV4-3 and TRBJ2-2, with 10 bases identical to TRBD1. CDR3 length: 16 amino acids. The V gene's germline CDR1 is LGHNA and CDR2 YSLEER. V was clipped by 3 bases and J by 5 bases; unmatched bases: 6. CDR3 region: CASSQAGTGVTGELFF. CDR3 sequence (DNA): TGCGCCAGCAGCCAGGCCGGGACAGGGGTTACCGGGGAGCTGTTTTTT.

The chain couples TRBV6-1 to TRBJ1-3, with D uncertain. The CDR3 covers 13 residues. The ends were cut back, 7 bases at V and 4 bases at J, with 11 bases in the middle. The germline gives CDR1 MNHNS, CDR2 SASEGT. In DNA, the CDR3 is TGTGCCAGCACTCCCCCCGGAGGAAACACCATATATTTT. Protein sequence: CASTPPGGNTIYF.

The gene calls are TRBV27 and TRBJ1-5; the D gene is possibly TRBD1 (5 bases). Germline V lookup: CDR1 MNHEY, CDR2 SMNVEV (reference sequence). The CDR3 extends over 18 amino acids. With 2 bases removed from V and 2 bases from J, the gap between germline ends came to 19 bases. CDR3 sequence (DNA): TGTGCCAGCAGTTTAAGCGGGGGTTTTAGGGGTGGCAATCAGCCCCAGCATTTT. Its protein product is CASSLSGGFRGGNQPQHF.

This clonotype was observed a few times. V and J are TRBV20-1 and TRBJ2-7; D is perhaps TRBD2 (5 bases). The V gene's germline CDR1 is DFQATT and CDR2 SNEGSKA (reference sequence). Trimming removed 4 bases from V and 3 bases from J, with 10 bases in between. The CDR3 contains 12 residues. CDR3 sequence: CSAIGGNYEQYF. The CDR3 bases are TGCAGTGCTATAGGAGGAAACTACGAGCAGTACTTC.

CDR3 loop: CASSLRTSGRAYEQYF. The CDR3 DNA reads as TGTGCCAGCAGCTTACGGACTAGCGGGAGGGCCTACGAGCAGTACTTC. V usage is TRBV11-2 and J usage is TRBJ2-7, with 15 nucleotides matching TRBD2. There are 16 residues in the CDR3. The V and J ends lost 2 bases and 2 bases, in that order; junction bases with no gene match: 1. The germline CDR1 and CDR2 sequences are SGHAT and FQNNGV.

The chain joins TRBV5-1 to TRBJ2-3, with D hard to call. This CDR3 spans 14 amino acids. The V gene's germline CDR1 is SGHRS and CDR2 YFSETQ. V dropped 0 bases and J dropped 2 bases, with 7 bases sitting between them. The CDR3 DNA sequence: TGCGCCAGCAGCTTGGTGGTCGCCACAGATACGCAGTATTTT. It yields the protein CASSLVVATDTQYF.

CDR3 sequence reads: CASSEFGTGNYEQYF. The CDR3 nucleotides are TGTGCCAGCAGTGAATTCGGGACAGGGAACTACGAGCAGTACTTC. This chain links TRBV25-1 with TRBJ2-7; 9 nucleotides line up with TRBD1. This CDR3 region has 15 residues. The germline CDR1 and CDR2 sequences are MGHDK and SYGVNS. With 1 base clipped from V and 3 bases from J, the junction kept 4 bases outside the gene matches.